This T cell receptor beta chain was recovered during a study of T cell changes during pregnancy in multiple sclerosis. Clones were sequenced by immunoSEQ multiplex PCR, and TCRdb holds only the in-frame ones, with some missing. In the table there are about 67,000 clones, around 92% of which are singletons. Germline CDR1 and CDR2: SQVTM and ANQGSEA. The CDR3 runs 14 residues. The V and J ends lost 5 bases and 10 bases respectively, with 22 bases between them. Source: peripheral blood, taken in the second trimester of pregnancy. The V call is TRBV29-1, the J call TRBJ2-3, with D tentatively TRBD2 (6 bases). The TCR originated in a female donor in good health, enrolled as a control in a pregnancy study. The CDR3, as DNA: TGCAGCGTTTTCGGGGGAGACTACGAGGACGCGCAGTATTTT. Amino acids: CSVFGGDYEDAQYF.